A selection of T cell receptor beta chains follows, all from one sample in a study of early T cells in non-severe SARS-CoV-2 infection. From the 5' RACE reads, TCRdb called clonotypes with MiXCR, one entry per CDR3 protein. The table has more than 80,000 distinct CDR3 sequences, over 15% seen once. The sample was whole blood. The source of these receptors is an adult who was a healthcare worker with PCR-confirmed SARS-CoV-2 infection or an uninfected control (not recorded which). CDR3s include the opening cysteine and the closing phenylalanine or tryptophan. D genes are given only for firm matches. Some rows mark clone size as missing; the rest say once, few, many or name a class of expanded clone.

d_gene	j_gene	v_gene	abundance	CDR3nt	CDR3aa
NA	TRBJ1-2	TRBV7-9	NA	TGTGCCAGCAGCTTCGCCCAGCCGCGGGGGCACCTAAAGCGTGGCTACACCTTC	CASSFAQPRGHLKRGYTF
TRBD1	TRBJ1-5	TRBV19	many	TGTGCCAGTAGTAGGGACAGGGGGCCGATTCAGCCCCAGCATTTT	CASSRDRGPIQPQHF
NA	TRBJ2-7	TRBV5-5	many	TGTGCCAGCAGCTTTGACAGAAACTCCTACGAGCAGTACTTC	CASSFDRNSYEQYF
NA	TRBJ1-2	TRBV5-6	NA	TGTGCCAGCAGCTTGAATTGGGCGTATGGCTACACCTTC	CASSLNWAYGYTF
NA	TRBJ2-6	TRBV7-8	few	TGTGCCAGCAGCTTAGTATATGGATCTGGGGCCAACGTCCTGACTTTC	CASSLVYGSGANVLTF
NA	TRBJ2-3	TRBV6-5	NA	TGTGCCAGCCAGTTTGGAGGGTACGGCACAGATACGCAGTATTTT	CASQFGGYGTDTQYF
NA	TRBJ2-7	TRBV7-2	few	TGTGCCAGCAGCTTAGAAAGGGTTCGGGGCGAGCAGTACTTC	CASSLERVRGEQYF
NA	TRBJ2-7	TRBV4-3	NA	TGCGCCAGCAGCCAAGTTCTTCCATCCTACGAGCAGTACTTC	CASSQVLPSYEQYF
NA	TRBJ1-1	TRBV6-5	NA	TGTGCCAGCAGCTCTTCAGGGACTGAAGCTTTCTTT	CASSSSGTEAFF
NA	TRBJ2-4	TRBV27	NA	TGTGCCAGCAGTTTATCCCTCCAGGGGGCCAAAAACATTCAGTACTTC	CASSLSLQGAKNIQYF
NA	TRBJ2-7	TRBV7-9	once	TGTGCCAGCACCCTTCAATCTTCGGGCGAGCAGTACTTC	CASTLQSSGEQYF
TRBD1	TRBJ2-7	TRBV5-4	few	TGTGCCAGCAGCTCTACGCCGGGACAGGGTGTCGAGCAGTACTTC	CASSSTPGQGVEQYF
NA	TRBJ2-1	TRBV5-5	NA	TGTGCCAGCAGCTTTCCGGGAGTAGGTAATGAGCAGTTCTTC	CASSFPGVGNEQFF
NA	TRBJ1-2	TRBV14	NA	TGTGCCAGCAGCCGAGAAGGGACGGCGGACCGCTACACCTTC	CASSREGTADRYTF
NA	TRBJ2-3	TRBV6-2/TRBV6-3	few	TGTGCCAGCAGGGCTCTAACACTCCGGGACCGAAGCACAGATACGCAGTATTTT	CASRALTLRDRSTDTQYF
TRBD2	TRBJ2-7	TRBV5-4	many	TGTGCCAGCAGCTCAAGGACTAGCGGGAGTTACGAGCAGTACTTC	CASSSRTSGSYEQYF
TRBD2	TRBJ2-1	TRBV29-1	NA	TGCAGCGTTACTTTGACTAGCGGGTTGTCCTACAATGAGCAGTTCTTC	CSVTLTSGLSYNEQFF
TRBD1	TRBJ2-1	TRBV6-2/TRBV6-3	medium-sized	TGTGCCAGCAGTTACCCCCCCGACAGGGTCGATGAGCAGTTCTTC	CASSYPPDRVDEQFF
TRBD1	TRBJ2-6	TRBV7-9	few	TGTGCCAGCAGCCAGTTCGGACAGGGGGCCCTTGGGGCCAACGTCCTGACTTTC	CASSQFGQGALGANVLTF
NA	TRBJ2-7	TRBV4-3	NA	TGCGCCAGCAGCCAAGAATGGGGGCCTAGGGGGACCGAGCAGTACTTC	CASSQEWGPRGTEQYF
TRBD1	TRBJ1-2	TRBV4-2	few	TGTGCCAGCAGCCAGTCAACAGGGGGATATGGCTACACCTTC	CASSQSTGGYGYTF
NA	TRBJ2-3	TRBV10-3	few	TGTGCCATCACCAGGGCTTACACAGATACGCAGTATTTT	CAITRAYTDTQYF
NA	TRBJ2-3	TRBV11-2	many	TGTGCCAGCAGCCCAGGGACATTTAGGATCCCAGATACGCAGTATTTT	CASSPGTFRIPDTQYF
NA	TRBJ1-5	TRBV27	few	TGTGCCAGCAGTACAGGTGCAGGGCAGCCCCAGCATTTT	CASSTGAGQPQHF
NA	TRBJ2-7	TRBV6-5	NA	TGTGCCAGCAGTTACTCCTCCGGGACTTTACTCTACGAGCAGTACTTC	CASSYSSGTLLYEQYF
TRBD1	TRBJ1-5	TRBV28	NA	TGTGCCAGCAGTTCTAACCCAGGGACAGGGTTCTATAGCAATCAGCCCCAGCATTTT	CASSSNPGTGFYSNQPQHF
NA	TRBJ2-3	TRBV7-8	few	TGTGCCAGCAGCTCGACATCAGATACGCAGTATTTT	CASSSTSDTQYF
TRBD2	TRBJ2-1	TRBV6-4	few	TGTGCCAGCAGTGACTCGACTAGCGGGGGACATGAGCAGTTCTTC	CASSDSTSGGHEQFF
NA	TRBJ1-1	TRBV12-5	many	TGTGCTAGTGGTCAGGACGGCACTGAAGCTTTCTTT	CASGQDGTEAFF
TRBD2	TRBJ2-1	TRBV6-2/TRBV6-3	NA	TGTGCCACCGGGACTAGTGATTCGTATGAGCAGTTCTTC	CATGTSDSYEQFF
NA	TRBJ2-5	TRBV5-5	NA	TGTGCCAGCAGCGTCGGGACCCTACTCCAAGAGACCCAGTACTTC	CASSVGTLLQETQYF
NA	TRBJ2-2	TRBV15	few	TGTGCCACCAGCAGAGATTTCAATAACGCGAACACCGGGGAGCTGTTTTTT	CATSRDFNNANTGELFF
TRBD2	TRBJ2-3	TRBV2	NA	TGTGCCAGCAGTCCGCGGGAGTCGGGAGATACGCAGTATTTT	CASSPRESGDTQYF
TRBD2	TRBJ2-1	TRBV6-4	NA	TGTGCCAGCAGTGATTTAGCGGGAGGGCCGGATGAGCAGTTCTTC	CASSDLAGGPDEQFF
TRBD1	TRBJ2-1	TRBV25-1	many	TGTGCCAGCATTGACGACAGGGGGGCGAATTACAATGAGCAGTTCTTC	CASIDDRGANYNEQFF
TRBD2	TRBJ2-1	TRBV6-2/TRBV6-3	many	TGTGCCAGCAGCTTCTCCGGGCGGGAGGTAGATGAGCAGTTCTTC	CASSFSGREVDEQFF
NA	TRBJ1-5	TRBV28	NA	TGTGCCAGCAGCATACAGGGATTTAGGGGAAAGAGCAATCAGCCCCAGCATTTT	CASSIQGFRGKSNQPQHF
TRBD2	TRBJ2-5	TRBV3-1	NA	TGTGCCAGCAGCCGAACGACTAGCGGGGAGACCCAGTACTTC	CASSRTTSGETQYF
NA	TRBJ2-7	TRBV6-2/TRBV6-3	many	TGTGCCAGCGCAAGCCGGGGCAGCTACGAGCAGTACTTC	CASASRGSYEQYF
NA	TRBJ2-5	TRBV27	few	TGTGCCAGCAGTCTTACCGGGTTACAAGAGACCCAGTACTTC	CASSLTGLQETQYF
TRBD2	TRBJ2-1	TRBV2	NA	TGTGCCAGCAGTGATGTGTCTAGCGGGTTCTACAATGAGCAGTTCTTC	CASSDVSSGFYNEQFF
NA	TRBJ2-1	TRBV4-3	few	TGCGCCAGCAGCTCAAGTCATAGCGAAAGGGAGCAGTTCTTC	CASSSSHSEREQFF
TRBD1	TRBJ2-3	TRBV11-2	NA	TGTGCCAGCAGCTGGGACAGGGGAGGAGATACGCAGTATTTT	CASSWDRGGDTQYF
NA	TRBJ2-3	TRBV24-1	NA	TGTGCCACCAGTGGCGACGCCACAGATACGCAGTATTTT	CATSGDATDTQYF
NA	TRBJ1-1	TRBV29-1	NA	TGCAGCGTCTCTCGGACTGAAGCTTTCTTT	CSVSRTEAFF
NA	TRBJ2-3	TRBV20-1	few	TGCAGTGCTAGAGGGGAGGACGGAATTCACGGAGATACGCAGTATTTT	CSARGEDGIHGDTQYF
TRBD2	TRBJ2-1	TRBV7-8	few	TGTGCCAGCAGCTTAGCGAGACTAGCGGGGGCTTCCTACAATGAGCAGTTCTTC	CASSLARLAGASYNEQFF
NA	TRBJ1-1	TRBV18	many	TGTGCCAGCTCACCTAGGGAGGTGTCGAACACTGAAGCTTTCTTT	CASSPREVSNTEAFF
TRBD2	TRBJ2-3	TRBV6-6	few	TGTGCCAGCAGTTCGGCGGGAGGGAGCACAGATACGCAGTATTTT	CASSSAGGSTDTQYF